These 22 T cell receptor beta chains were all obtained from the same sample, sequenced in a study of control samples from healthy donors and cancer patients. Data came from immunoSEQ multiplex PCR; TCRdb stores just in-frame clones and leaves some out. The repertoire holds fewer than 250,000 clones, over 80% seen once, with around 1.9% in the top ten. Sequencing used blood. These receptors came from a man younger than 45 in good health.

The chain uses TRBV19 and TRBJ1-3; D ambiguous. CDR1 and CDR2 (germline): LNHDA, SQIVND (reference sequence). Trimming removed 5 bases at V and 7 bases at J, with 9 bases between. CDR3 length: 12 amino acids. The CDR3 DNA sequence: TGTGCCAGTAGTCTAAGAGGGAACACCATATATTTT. Protein: CASSLRGNTIYF.

The V and J genes are TRBV6-6 and TRBJ2-7; the D is unclear. V was shortened by 5 bases and J by 5 bases, with 13 bases between the two germline ends. Germline V gives CDR1 MNHNY, CDR2 SVGAGI (reference sequence). This CDR3 spans 13 amino acids. Written as DNA, the CDR3 is TGTGCCAGCAGTGGCCCTCGATCCCACGAGCAGTACTTC. This translates into CASSGPRSHEQYF.

The chain combines TRBV10-1 with TRBJ2-1; 9 bases are shared with TRBD1. CDR3 length: 15 amino acids. V was clipped by 6 bases and J by 5 bases; unmatched bases: 8. Per germline, CDR1 WNHNN and CDR2 SYGVQD (reference sequence). The CDR3 is CASRDDRGNNNEQFF. The CDR3 DNA sequence: TGCGCCAGCAGGGACGACAGGGGGAACAACAATGAGCAGTTCTTC.

The chain is built from TRBV6-2 or TRBV6-3 and TRBJ1-2; TRBD1 might be the D (5 bases). CDR1 is MNHEY and CDR2 is SVGEGT in the germline V gene. V lost 3 bases to trimming and J lost 6 bases, with 11 bases between them. The CDR3 length is 13 residues. CDR3 DNA sequence: TGTGCCAGCAGTTATAGACAGAAAGATGGCTACACCTTC. This translates into CASSYRQKDGYTF.

This rearrangement joins TRBV10-1 to TRBJ2-3, with a tentative D call TRBD2 (6 bases). CDR3 length: 13 amino acids. Germline V gene data show CDR1 as WNHNN and CDR2 as SYGVQD (reference sequence). V lost 3 bases and J 3 bases, leaving 7 bases between the germline ends. CDR3 DNA: TGCGCCAGCAGTGACAGCGGGACAGATACGCAGTATTTT. Its translation: CASSDSGTDTQYF.

The chain employs TRBV3-1 (or the pseudogene TRBV3-2) and TRBJ2-7, with D possibly matching TRBD2 (6 bases). Trimming took 0 bases from V and 6 from J, leaving 12 bases between them. The CDR3 runs 14 residues. Germline CDR1 is LGHDT and CDR2 is YNNKEL (reference sequence). The CDR3 sequence: CASSQEGVGGEQYF. As DNA, the CDR3 is TGTGCCAGCAGCCAAGAAGGTGTGGGGGGCGAGCAGTACTTC.

The chain combines TRBV2 with TRBJ2-1; the D is unclear. The CDR3 runs 12 residues. Germline CDR1 SNHLY, CDR2 FYNNEI. The germline V and J ends were trimmed by 3 bases and 12 bases, with 12 bases remaining between them. The CDR3 is CASSDTEILQFF. The CDR3 nucleotides read TGTGCCAGCAGTGACACGGAAATCCTGCAGTTCTTC.

The V and J genes are TRBV19 and TRBJ2-1; D is unclear. Germline V gives CDR1 LNHDA, CDR2 SQIVND (reference sequence). V was shortened by 6 bases and J by 5 bases, with 14 bases between the two germline ends. The CDR3 spans 14 residues. Here the CDR3 reads CASRPNRRNNEQFF. The CDR3 nucleotides are TGTGCCAGTAGACCTAATAGACGAAACAATGAGCAGTTCTTC.

The chain recombines TRBV4-1 with TRBJ2-7, with 8 positions matching TRBD1. V lost 4 bases, J lost 0 bases, and 5 bases stayed unmatched. The CDR3 sequence is 15 residues long. Germline-derived CDR1 and CDR2 are MGHRA and YSYEKL. CDR3 nucleotides: TGCGCCAGCAGCCTCTGGGACAGGAGCTCCTACGAGCAGTACTTC. Protein sequence: CASSLWDRSSYEQYF.

The chain has TRBV6-2 or TRBV6-3 and TRBJ1-1, with D possibly TRBD1 on 5 matching bases. CDR1 and CDR2 from the germline V gene are MNHEY and SVGEGT. The CDR3 is 16 amino acids. The germline V and J ends were trimmed by 1 base and 4 bases, with 16 bases remaining between them. The CDR3 protein is CASSYYKAGLATEAFF. The CDR3, as DNA: TGTGCCAGCAGTTACTATAAGGCAGGGTTAGCCACTGAAGCTTTCTTT.

J is TRBJ2-3 and V is TRBV2, with D possibly matching TRBD1 (7 bases). The germline CDR1 and CDR2 sequences are SNHLY and FYNNEI. V shed 1 base and J shed 3 bases, with 11 bases lying between them. The CDR3 contains 15 residues. This CDR3 reads CASSEETGRTDTQYF. The CDR3 DNA reads as TGTGCCAGCAGTGAAGAGACAGGGAGGACAGATACGCAGTATTTT.

The chain carries TRBV7-8 and TRBJ2-3; TRBD2 matches at 8 bases. The V gene end was trimmed by 3 bases and the J gene end by 1 base; junction bases not matched to a gene: 3. This CDR3 comprises 15 residues. Germline V gene sequence: CDR1 SGHVS, CDR2 FQNEAQ. In DNA, the CDR3 is TGTGCCAGCAGCTTCCGCGGGAGGCGCACAGATACGCAGTATTTT. It specifies CASSFRGRRTDTQYF. Complete variable domain (other parts from reference TRBV7-8 and TRBJ2-3): GAGVSQSPRYKVAKRGQDVALRCDPISGHVSLFWYQQALGQGPEFLTYFQNEAQLDKSGLPSDRFFAERPEGSVSTLKIQRTQQEDSAVYLCASSFRGRRTDTQYFGPGTRLTVL.

The CDR3 loop reads CASSLGLQGTEAFF. In DNA, the CDR3 is TGTGCCAGCAGCTTAGGGTTACAGGGCACTGAAGCTTTCTTT. This chain joins TRBV11-3 and TRBJ1-1; D perhaps matches TRBD1 (6 bases). Germline V CDR1 and CDR2: SGHNT, YENEEA. Trimming left V 1 base short and J 4 bases short, with 10 bases between. This CDR3 has 14 amino acids.

V and J are TRBV5-1 and TRBJ2-1, with 11 nucleotides matching TRBD2. There are 15 residues in the CDR3. V shed 4 bases and J 5 bases; nucleotides not matched to a gene: 5. Germline loops: CDR1 SGHRS, CDR2 YFSETQ. CDR3 sequence (DNA): TGCGCCAGCAGCGTGACTAGCGGGGCCAACAATGAGCAGTTCTTC. As protein: CASSVTSGANNEQFF.

This chain links TRBV27 with TRBJ1-2; D remains unclear. Germline V gene data show CDR1 as MNHEY and CDR2 as SMNVEV (reference sequence). V lost 2 bases and J lost 1, with 11 bases in between. The CDR3 loop spans 15 amino acids. The CDR3 DNA reads as TGTGCCAGCAGTTTAAGGTCTCAGATTAACTATGGCTACACCTTC. Translating gives CASSLRSQINYGYTF.

This chain links TRBV27 with TRBJ2-1; D may match TRBD1 or TRBD2 (5 bases each). The germline V gene encodes CDR1 MNHEY and CDR2 SMNVEV (reference sequence). V lost 7 bases to trimming and J lost 5 bases, with 27 bases between them. The CDR3 is 18 amino acids. The CDR3 loop is CASTDLGVRGLRDNEQFF. CDR3 DNA: TGTGCCAGCACGGACCTAGGGGTGAGGGGTTTGCGGGACAATGAGCAGTTCTTC.

The V call is TRBV5-1, the J call TRBJ1-1; no definite D call. Trimming left V 4 bases short and J 0 bases short, with 10 bases between. Germline lookup yields CDR1 SGHRS and CDR2 YFSETQ. The CDR3 extends over 14 amino acids. In DNA, the CDR3 is TGCGCCAGCAGCCCCACAGCTTTGAACACTGAAGCTTTCTTT. It translates to CASSPTALNTEAFF.

The chain carries TRBV5-1 and TRBJ2-1, with TRBD1 as a possible D gene (6 bases). Germline lookup yields CDR1 SGHRS and CDR2 YFSETQ. V shed 1 base and J shed 16 bases, with 18 bases lying between them. CDR3 length: 13 residues. The CDR3 reads CASSLSADRPVFF. CDR3 sequence (DNA): TGCGCCAGCAGCTTGAGTGCGGACAGACCCGTTTTCTTC. Full variable domain (outside the CDR3, taken from reference TRBV5-1 and TRBJ2-1): KAGVTQTPRYLIKTRGQQVTLSCSPISGHRSVSWYQQTPGQGLQFLFEYFSETQRNKGNFPGRFSGRQFSNSRSEMNVSTLELGDSALYLCASSLSADRPVFFGPGTRLTVL.

This chain connects TRBV6-5 to TRBJ1-2; D not resolved. Germline V gene sequence: CDR1 MNHEY, CDR2 SVGAGI. The CDR3 runs 13 residues. V was shortened by 0 bases and J by 8 bases, with 10 bases between the two germline ends. The CDR3 sequence is CASSYSSQFGYTF. The CDR3 coding sequence is TGTGCCAGCAGTTACTCGTCCCAGTTCGGCTACACCTTC.

This clone was found a few times. This chain links TRBV2 with TRBJ1-4; tentative D call: TRBD1 (6 bases). From germline, CDR1 is SNHLY and CDR2 FYNNEI. This CDR3 contains 15 residues. V dropped 2 bases and J dropped 5 bases, with 12 bases sitting between them. As DNA, the CDR3 is TGTGCCAGCAGTGAAACTAGGGGGGGGAATGAAAAACTGTTTTTT. Protein sequence: CASSETRGGNEKLFF.

This clone has a single count. The chain carries TRBV9 and TRBJ1-1; TRBD1 might be the D (5 bases). V lost 3 bases to trimming and J lost 0 bases, with 12 bases between them. Germline V gives CDR1 SGDLS, CDR2 YYNGEE. The CDR3 runs to 15 residues. The DNA for the CDR3 is TGTGCCAGCAGCGCGGGGGTCCTACTGAACACTGAAGCTTTCTTT. Encoded protein: CASSAGVLLNTEAFF.

The V gene is TRBV4-1, the J gene TRBJ2-1; 7 nucleotides align to TRBD2. The germline V gene encodes CDR1 MGHRA and CDR2 YSYEKL. Trimming took 1 base from V and 1 from J; bases not matched to a gene: 7. This CDR3 has 17 residues. Here the CDR3 DNA reads TGCGCCAGCAGCCAAGTGTCGGGGGGTCCATCCTACAATGAGCAGTTCTTC. Encoded protein: CASSQVSGGPSYNEQFF.